This T cell receptor beta chain was retrieved from a study of naive and memory T cell subsets. This clonotype was counted only a few times. Ligated cDNA underwent four rounds of PCR with nested alpha and beta constant region primers and SP2. In TCRdb, the UMI-ligation and nested PCR reads were re-called with MiXCR into one record per CDR3 protein. This table has tens of thousands of distinct CDR3 sequences, approximately 11% appearing once. As for treatment: skin biopsy from PPD injection site in Mantoux-positive individual. TCR cDNA received a 3' ligated oligonucleotide that carried a UMI. Input was about 1 to 1,100 ng of DNase-treated total RNA without cell sorting. This specimen consisted of skin, obtained from a tuberculin skin test site. The clonotype originates from an adult in good health.

The CDR3 coding sequence is TGTGCCAGCAGCTTAACAGGGAACACTGAAGCTTTCTTT. This codes for CASSLTGNTEAFF. The gene calls are TRBV11-2 and TRBJ1-1, with TRBD1 as a possible D gene (5 bases). Trimming stripped 2 bases from V and 1 base from J, with 5 bases between. Germline V gene lookup returns CDR1 SGHAT and CDR2 FQNNGV. The CDR3 is made up of 13 amino acids. Full variable domain (remainder filled in from reference TRBV11-2 and TRBJ1-1): EAGVAQSPRYKIIEKRQSVAFWCNPISGHATLYWYQQILGQGPKLLIQFQNNGVVDDSQLPKDRFSAERLKGVDSTLKIQPAKLEDSAVYLCASSLTGNTEAFFGQGTRLTVV.